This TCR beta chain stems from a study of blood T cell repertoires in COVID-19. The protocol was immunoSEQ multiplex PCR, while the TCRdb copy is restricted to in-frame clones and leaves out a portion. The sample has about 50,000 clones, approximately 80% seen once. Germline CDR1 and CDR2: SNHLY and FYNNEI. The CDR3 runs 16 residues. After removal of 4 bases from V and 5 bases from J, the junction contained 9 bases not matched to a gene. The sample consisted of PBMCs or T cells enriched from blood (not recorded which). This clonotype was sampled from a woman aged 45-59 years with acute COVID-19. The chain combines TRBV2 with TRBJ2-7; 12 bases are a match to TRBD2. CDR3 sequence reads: CASSASGGAILDEQYF. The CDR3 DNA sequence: TGTGCCAGCAGTGCTAGCGGGGGGGCTATTTTGGACGAGCAGTACTTC.